This T cell receptor (beta chain) came from a study of T-cell reconstitution after alpha-beta-depleted transplantation in children. Study-level findings and limits: T-cell counts and diversity were attributed mostly to newly produced T cells one year after transplant. Several hundred graft clones that had expanded were reportedly the source of alpha-beta T cells about two months after transplant. High day-60 TCRbeta diversity in some patients came from surviving recipient T cells and thymic progenitors.

The sample holds a few counts of this clonotype. The antigen remains unidentified. Library preparation (for TCRbeta) was performed with unique molecular identifiers. TCRdb processed the PCR reads anew with MiXCR; each CDR3 protein has one entry. The data contain 500,000 to 750,000 distinct CDR3 sequences, roughly 27% of them singletons. Trimming took off 4 bases at V and 0 bases at J, with 6 bases between the two ends. CDR1 and CDR2 from the germline V gene are LNHDA and SQIVND (reference sequence). The CDR3 consists of 13 residues. The sequence was collected from a boy under three years old with Wiskott-Aldrich syndrome, due to receive a stem cell transplant. V usage is TRBV19 and J usage is TRBJ1-1; D call uncertain. The sequenced sample was PBMCs, obtained before TCRalphabeta/CD19-depleted stem cell transplant. CDR3 protein: CASSTSVNTEAFF. The CDR3 DNA sequence: TGTGCCAGTAGTACATCGGTGAACACTGAAGCTTTCTTT.